This T cell receptor (beta chain) comes out of a study of chemoradiotherapy in HPV16-positive cancers. Whole-study findings and limits: Only two HPV16-positive patients supplied the functional HPV-specificity definition.

Produced via immunoSEQ multiplex PCR; TCRdb's table is partial and in-frame only. The data show about 1,000 clones, roughly 90% seen once. In regard to this clone: No antigen is known for it.

Per germline, CDR1 MGHDK and CDR2 SYGVNS. Trimming at V came to 6 bases and at J to 4 bases, leaving 4 bases not matched to a gene. CDR3 length: 14 amino acids. This sequence joins TRBV25-1 and TRBJ2-5; 11 positions agree with TRBD2. The source is a human donor with HPV-associated anogenital cancer. The sequencing here drew on tumor tissue, taken from a patient who underwent chemoradiotherapy. The CDR3: CASRLAGVAETQYF. The CDR3 DNA reads TGTGCCAGCAGACTAGCGGGGGTGGCAGAGACCCAGTACTTC.